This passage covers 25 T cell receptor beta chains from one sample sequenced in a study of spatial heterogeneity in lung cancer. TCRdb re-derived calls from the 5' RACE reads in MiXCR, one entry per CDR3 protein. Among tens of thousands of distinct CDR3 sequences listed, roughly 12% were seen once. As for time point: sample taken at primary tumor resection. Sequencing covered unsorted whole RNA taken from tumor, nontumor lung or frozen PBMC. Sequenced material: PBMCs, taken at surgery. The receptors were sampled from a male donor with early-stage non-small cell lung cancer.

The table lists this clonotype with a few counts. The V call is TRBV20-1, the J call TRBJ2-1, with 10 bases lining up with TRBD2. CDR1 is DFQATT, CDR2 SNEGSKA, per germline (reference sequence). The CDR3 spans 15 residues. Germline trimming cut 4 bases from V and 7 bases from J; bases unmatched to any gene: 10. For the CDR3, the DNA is TGCAGTGCTATTCGGAGCGGGAGGGCCACGAATGAGCAGTTCTTC. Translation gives CSAIRSGRATNEQFF.

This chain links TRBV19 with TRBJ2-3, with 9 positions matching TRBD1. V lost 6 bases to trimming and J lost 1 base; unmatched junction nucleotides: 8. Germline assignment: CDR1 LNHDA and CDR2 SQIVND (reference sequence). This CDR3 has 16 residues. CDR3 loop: CASSPGGQGGTDTQYF. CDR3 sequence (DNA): TGTGCCAGTAGCCCAGGGGGACAGGGCGGCACAGATACGCAGTATTTT. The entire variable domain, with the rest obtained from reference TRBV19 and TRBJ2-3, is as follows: DGGITQSPKYLFRKEGQNVTLSCEQNLNHDAMYWYRQDPGQGLRLIYYSQIVNDFQKGDIAEGYSVSREKKESFPLTVTSAQKNPTAFYLCASSPGGQGGTDTQYFGPGTRLTVL.

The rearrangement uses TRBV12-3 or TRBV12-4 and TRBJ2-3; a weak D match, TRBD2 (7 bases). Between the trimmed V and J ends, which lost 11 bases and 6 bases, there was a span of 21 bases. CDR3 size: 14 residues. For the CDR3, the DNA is TGTGCCTCGGGGGGCGAACCCAGGCGGGATACGCAGTATTTT. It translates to CASGGEPRRDTQYF.

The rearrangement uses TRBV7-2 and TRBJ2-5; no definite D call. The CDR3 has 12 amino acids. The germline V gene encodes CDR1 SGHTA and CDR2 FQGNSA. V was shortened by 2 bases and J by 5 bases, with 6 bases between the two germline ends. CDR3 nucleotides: TGTGCCAGCAGCTTATCGTGGGAGACCCAGTACTTC. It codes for CASSLSWETQYF. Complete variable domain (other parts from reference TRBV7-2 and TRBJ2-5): GAGVSQSPSNKVTEKGKDVELRCDPISGHTALYWYRQSLGQGLEFLIYFQGNSAPDKSGLPSDRFSAERTGGSVSTLTIQRTQQEDSAVYLCASSLSWETQYFGPGTRLLVL.

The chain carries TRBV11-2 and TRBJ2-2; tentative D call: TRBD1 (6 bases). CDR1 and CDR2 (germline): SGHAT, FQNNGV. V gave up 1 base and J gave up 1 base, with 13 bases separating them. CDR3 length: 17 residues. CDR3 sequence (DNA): TGTGCCAGCAGCTTAGGGCCAGGGGCCAAGAACACCGGGGAGCTGTTTTTT. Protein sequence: CASSLGPGAKNTGELFF.

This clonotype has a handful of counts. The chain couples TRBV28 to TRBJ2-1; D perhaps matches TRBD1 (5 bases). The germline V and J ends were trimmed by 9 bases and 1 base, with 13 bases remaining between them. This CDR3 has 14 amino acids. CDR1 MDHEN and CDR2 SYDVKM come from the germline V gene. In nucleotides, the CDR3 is TGTGCCAGTCAAACCACAGGTTCCTACAATGAGCAGTTCTTC. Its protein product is CASQTTGSYNEQFF. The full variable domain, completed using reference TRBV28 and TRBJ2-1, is DVKVTQSSRYLVKRTGEKVFLECVQDMDHENMFWYRQDPGLGLRLIYFSYDVKMKEKGDIPEGYSVSREKKERFSLILESASTNQTSMYLCASQTTGSYNEQFFGPGTRLTVL.

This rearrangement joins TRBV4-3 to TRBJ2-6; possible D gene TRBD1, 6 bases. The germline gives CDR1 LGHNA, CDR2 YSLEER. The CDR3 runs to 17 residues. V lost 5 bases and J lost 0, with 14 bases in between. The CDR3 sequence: CASSSRGKTSGANVLTF. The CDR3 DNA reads TGCGCCAGCAGCTCAAGGGGGAAAACCTCTGGGGCCAACGTCCTGACTTTC.

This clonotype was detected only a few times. The CDR3, as DNA: TGTGCCACCAGTCGGGGAGTCGGGGAGCTGTTTTTT. This codes for CATSRGVGELFF. The rearrangement links TRBV24-1 to TRBJ2-2; D may be TRBD2 (5 bases). The V and J ends lost 6 bases and 7 bases respectively, with 8 bases between them. The CDR3 is made up of 12 amino acids. CDR1 and CDR2 from the germline V gene are KGHDR and SFDVKD.

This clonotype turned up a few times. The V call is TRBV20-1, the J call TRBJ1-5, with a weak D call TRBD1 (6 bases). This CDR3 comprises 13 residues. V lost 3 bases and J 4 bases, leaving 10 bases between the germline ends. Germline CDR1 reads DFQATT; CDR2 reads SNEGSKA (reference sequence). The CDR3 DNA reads TGCAGTGCTAGCAGGGGACTGAATCAGCCCCAGCATTTT. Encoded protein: CSASRGLNQPQHF.

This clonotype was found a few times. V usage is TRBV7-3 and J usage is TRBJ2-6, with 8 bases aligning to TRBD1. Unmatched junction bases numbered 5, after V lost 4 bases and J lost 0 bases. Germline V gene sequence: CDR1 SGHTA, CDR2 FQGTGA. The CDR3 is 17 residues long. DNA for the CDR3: TGTGCCAGCAGCTCATGGACAGGGAACTCTGGGGCCAACGTCCTGACTTTC. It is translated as CASSSWTGNSGANVLTF.

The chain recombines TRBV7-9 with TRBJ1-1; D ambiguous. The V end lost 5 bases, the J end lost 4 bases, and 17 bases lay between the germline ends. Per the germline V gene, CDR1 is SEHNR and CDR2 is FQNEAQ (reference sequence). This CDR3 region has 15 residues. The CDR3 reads CASSPLRQAPTEAFF. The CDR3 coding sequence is TGTGCCAGCAGCCCCCTCAGGCAGGCGCCCACTGAAGCTTTCTTT.

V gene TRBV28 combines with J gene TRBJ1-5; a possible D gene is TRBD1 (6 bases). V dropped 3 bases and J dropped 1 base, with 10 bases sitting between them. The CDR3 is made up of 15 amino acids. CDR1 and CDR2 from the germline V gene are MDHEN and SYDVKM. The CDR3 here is CASSFRGRSNQPQHF. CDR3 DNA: TGTGCCAGCAGTTTCAGGGGAAGAAGCAATCAGCCCCAGCATTTT.

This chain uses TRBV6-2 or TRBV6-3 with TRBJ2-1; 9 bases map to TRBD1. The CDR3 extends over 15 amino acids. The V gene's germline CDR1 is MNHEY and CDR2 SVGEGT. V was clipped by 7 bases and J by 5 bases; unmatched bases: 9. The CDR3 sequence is CASKKTGTGNNEQFF. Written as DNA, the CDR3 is TGTGCCAGCAAAAAAACCGGGACAGGGAACAATGAGCAGTTCTTC.

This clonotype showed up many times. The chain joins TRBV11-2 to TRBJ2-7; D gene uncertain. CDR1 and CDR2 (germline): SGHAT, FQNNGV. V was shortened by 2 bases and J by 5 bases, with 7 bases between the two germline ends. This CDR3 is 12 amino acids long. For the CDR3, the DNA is TGTGCCAGCAGCTTATCAAACCACGAGCAGTACTTC. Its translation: CASSLSNHEQYF.

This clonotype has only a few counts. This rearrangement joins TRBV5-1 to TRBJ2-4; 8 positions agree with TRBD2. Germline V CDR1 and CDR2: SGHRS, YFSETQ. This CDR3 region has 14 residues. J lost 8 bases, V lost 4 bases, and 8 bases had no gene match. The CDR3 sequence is CASSRGSGTDIQYF. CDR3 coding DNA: TGCGCCAGCAGCCGTGGTAGCGGGACGGACATTCAGTACTTC.

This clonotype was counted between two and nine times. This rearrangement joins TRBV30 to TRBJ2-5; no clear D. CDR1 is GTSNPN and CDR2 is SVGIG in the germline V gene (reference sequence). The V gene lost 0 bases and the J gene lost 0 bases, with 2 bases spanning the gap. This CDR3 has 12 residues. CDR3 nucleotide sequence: TGTGCCTGGAGTGTACACCAAGAGACCCAGTACTTC. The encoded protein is CAWSVHQETQYF.

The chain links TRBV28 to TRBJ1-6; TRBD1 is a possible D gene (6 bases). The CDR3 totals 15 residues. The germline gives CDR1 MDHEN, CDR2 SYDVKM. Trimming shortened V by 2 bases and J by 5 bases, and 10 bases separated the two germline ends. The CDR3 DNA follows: TGTGCCAGCAGTTTACAGGGGCGACATAATTCACCCCTCCACTTT. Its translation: CASSLQGRHNSPLHF.

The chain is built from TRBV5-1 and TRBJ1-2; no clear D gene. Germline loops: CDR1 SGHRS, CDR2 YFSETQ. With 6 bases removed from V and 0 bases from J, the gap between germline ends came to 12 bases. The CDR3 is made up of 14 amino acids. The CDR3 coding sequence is TGCGCCAGCAACTGGTACTCCTCTAACTATGGCTACACCTTC. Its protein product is CASNWYSSNYGYTF. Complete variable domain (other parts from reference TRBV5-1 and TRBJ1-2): KAGVTQTPRYLIKTRGQQVTLSCSPISGHRSVSWYQQTPGQGLQFLFEYFSETQRNKGNFPGRFSGRQFSNSRSEMNVSTLELGDSALYLCASNWYSSNYGYTFGSGTRLTVV.

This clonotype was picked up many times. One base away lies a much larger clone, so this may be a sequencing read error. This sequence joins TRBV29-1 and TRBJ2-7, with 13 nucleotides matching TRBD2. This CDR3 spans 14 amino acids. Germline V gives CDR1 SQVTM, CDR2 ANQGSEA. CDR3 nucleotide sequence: TGCAGCGTTGAGGGGACTAGCGGGAACTACGAGCGGTACTTC. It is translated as CSVEGTSGNYERYF.

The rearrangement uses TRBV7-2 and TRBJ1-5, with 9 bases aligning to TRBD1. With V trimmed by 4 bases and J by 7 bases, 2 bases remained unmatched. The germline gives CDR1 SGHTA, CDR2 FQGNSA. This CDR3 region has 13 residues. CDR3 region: CASSSDRGQPQHF. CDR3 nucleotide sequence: TGTGCCAGCAGCTCCGACAGGGGGCAGCCCCAGCATTTT.

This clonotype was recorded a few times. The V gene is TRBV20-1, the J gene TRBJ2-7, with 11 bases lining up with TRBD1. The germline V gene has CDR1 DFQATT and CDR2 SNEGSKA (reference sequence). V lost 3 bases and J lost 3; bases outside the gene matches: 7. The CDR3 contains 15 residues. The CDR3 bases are TGCAGTGCTAGTGGGGGACAGGGGGGCCACTACGAGCAGTACTTC. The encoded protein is CSASGGQGGHYEQYF.

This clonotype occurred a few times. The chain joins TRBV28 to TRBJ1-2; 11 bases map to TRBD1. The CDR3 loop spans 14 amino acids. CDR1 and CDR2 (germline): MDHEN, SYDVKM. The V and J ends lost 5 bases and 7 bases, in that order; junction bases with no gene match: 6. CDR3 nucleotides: TGTGCCAGCAGTCTCGGACAGGGGGCCGCTGGCTACACCTTC. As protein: CASSLGQGAAGYTF.

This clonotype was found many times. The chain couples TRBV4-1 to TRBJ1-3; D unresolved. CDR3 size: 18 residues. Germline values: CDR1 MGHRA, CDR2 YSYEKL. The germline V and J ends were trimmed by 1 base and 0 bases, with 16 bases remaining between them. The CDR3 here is CASSQAPSVGFSGNTIYF. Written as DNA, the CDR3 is TGCGCCAGCAGCCAAGCCCCCTCCGTAGGCTTCTCTGGAAACACCATATATTTT.

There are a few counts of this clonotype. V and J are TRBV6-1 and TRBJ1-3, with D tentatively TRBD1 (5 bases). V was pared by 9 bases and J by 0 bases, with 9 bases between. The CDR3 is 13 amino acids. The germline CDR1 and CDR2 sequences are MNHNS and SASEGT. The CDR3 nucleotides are TGTGCCAGTGACAGTTTCTCTGGAAACACCATATATTTT. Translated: CASDSFSGNTIYF.

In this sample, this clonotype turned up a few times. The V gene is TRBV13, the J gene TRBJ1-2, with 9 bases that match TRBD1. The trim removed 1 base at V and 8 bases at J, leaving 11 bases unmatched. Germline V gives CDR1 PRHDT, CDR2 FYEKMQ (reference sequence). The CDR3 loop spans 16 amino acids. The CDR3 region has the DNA TGTGCCAGCAGCTTAGTCCAACTCCGGGACAGGGCCGGCTACACCTTC. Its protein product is CASSLVQLRDRAGYTF.